Below are 12 T cell receptor beta chains sequenced from a single sample in a study of cytomegalovirus exposure and HLA in healthy donors. Use of 60 Vbeta and 13 Jbeta primers characterized the PCR. Clones were sequenced by immunoSEQ multiplex PCR, and TCRdb holds only the in-frame ones, with some missing. Of around 32,000 clones listed, 35% to 55% are singletons. The sample taken for sequencing was PBMCs. The receptors were gathered from a woman aged 45-65 years in good health and CMV-seronegative.

The chain uses TRBV5-1 and TRBJ2-5, with 7 bases aligning to TRBD1. J was trimmed by 5 bases and V by 0 bases; bases with no gene match: 4. This CDR3 region has 14 residues. Germline V gene lookup returns CDR1 SGHRS and CDR2 YFSETQ. The CDR3 coding sequence is TGCGCCAGCAGCTTGGGCTCAGGGGGTGAGACCCAGTACTTC. Residues: CASSLGSGGETQYF.

The rearrangement joins TRBV18 to TRBJ1-5, with unresolved D. Germline CDR1 reads KGHSH; CDR2 reads LQKENI. CDR3 length equals 12 residues. Trimming took 3 bases from V and 9 from J, leaving 9 bases between them. The CDR3 sequence: CASSPVATPQHF. As DNA, the CDR3 is TGTGCCAGCTCACCGGTTGCTACGCCCCAGCATTTT.

The chain carries TRBV15 and TRBJ2-2; TRBD1 agrees at 7 bases. The germline gives CDR1 LNHNV, CDR2 YYDKDF (reference sequence). V lost 2 bases and J lost 3; bases outside the gene matches: 3. The CDR3 is 15 amino acids. The DNA of the CDR3 is TGTGCCACCAGCAGACACGACAGGGACACCGGGGAGCTGTTTTTT. It translates to CATSRHDRDTGELFF. The full variable domain, completed using reference TRBV15 and TRBJ2-2, is DAMVIQNPRYQVTQFGKPVTLSCSQTLNHNVMYWYQQKSSQAPKLLFHYYDKDFNNEADTPDNFQSRRPNTSFCFLDIRSPGLGDTAMYLCATSRHDRDTGELFFGEGSRLTVL.

This sequence joins TRBV5-6 and TRBJ2-3, with 12 bases lining up with TRBD2. The V gene end was trimmed by 0 bases and the J gene end by 8 bases; junction bases not matched to a gene: 4. Germline V gene data show CDR1 as SGHDT and CDR2 as YYEEEE. The CDR3 totals 15 residues. The CDR3 coding sequence is TGTGCCAGCAGCTTGGACGGACTAGCGGGGAGTACGCAGTATTTT. It specifies CASSLDGLAGSTQYF. Using reference TRBV5-6 and TRBJ2-3 for the parts outside the CDR3, the full variable domain is DAGVTQSPTHLIKTRGQQVTLRCSPKSGHDTVSWYQQALGQGPQFIFQYYEEEERQRGNFPDRFSGHQFPNYSSELNVNALLLGDSALYLCASSLDGLAGSTQYFGPGTRLTVL.

The chain uses TRBV5-6 and TRBJ2-2; TRBD2 aligns across 8 bases. Unmatched junction bases numbered 9, after V lost 1 base and J lost 4 bases. The CDR3 has 17 residues. Looked up from germline, CDR1 is SGHDT and CDR2 is YYEEEE. The CDR3: CASSLRSGSKVTGELFF. The CDR3 region has the DNA TGTGCCAGCAGCTTGAGGAGCGGGAGTAAGGTCACCGGGGAGCTGTTTTTT.

The chain joins TRBV5-6 to TRBJ1-6; 9 nucleotides match TRBD1. V was clipped by 3 bases and J by 7 bases; unmatched bases: 2. From germline, CDR1 is SGHDT and CDR2 YYEEEE. The CDR3 consists of 14 residues. Here the CDR3 reads CASSWTGANSPLHF. The CDR3 nucleotides read TGTGCCAGCAGCTGGACAGGGGCCAATTCACCCCTCCACTTT.

This clone appeared once. The V call is TRBV6-5, the J call TRBJ2-2, with D tentatively TRBD2 (7 bases). The CDR3 is 15 amino acids. Deletions cut 2 bases from V and 4 bases from J, with 11 bases between. Germline-derived CDR1 and CDR2 are MNHEY and SVGAGI. Written as DNA, the CDR3 is TGTGCCAGCAGTTACAGGGGGGGGACCACCGGGGAGCTGTTTTTT. Translation: CASSYRGGTTGELFF.

This clone was seen only a few times. This rearrangement joins TRBV28 to TRBJ2-7; 10 nucleotides align to TRBD1. This CDR3 comprises 15 residues. V lost 6 bases, J lost 2 bases, and 7 bases stayed unmatched. Germline V lookup: CDR1 MDHEN, CDR2 SYDVKM. In nucleotides, the CDR3 is TGTGCCAGCAGCCCCGGGGACAGGGGTGCCTACGAGCAGTACTTC. Translating it yields CASSPGDRGAYEQYF.

The CDR3 loop is CASSPDMGRNTIYF. Written as DNA, the CDR3 is TGTGCCAGCAGTCCCGATATGGGGCGAAACACCATATATTTT. V gene TRBV27 combines with J gene TRBJ1-3; D may be TRBD1 (5 bases). V was pared by 5 bases and J by 5 bases, with 13 bases between. This CDR3 has 14 residues. Germline assignment: CDR1 MNHEY and CDR2 SMNVEV (reference sequence).

The chain combines TRBV6-5 with TRBJ2-5; 9 bases line up with TRBD2. The CDR3 is 14 residues long. Trimming took 8 bases from V and 4 from J; bases not matched to a gene: 8. CDR1 MNHEY and CDR2 SVGAGI come from the germline V gene. CDR3 in amino acids: CASAGGRAGETQYF. The CDR3 DNA is TGTGCCAGCGCGGGGGGGAGGGCGGGAGAGACCCAGTACTTC.

The chain uses TRBV4-1 and TRBJ2-7; TRBD2 matches at 9 bases. Germline trimming cut 0 bases from V and 6 bases from J; bases unmatched to any gene: 6. The CDR3 is 15 amino acids. Germline CDR1 reads MGHRA; CDR2 reads YSYEKL. CDR3 DNA sequence: TGCGCCAGCAGCCAAGATGTGGGACTAGCCTCCGAGCAGTACTTC. Encoded protein: CASSQDVGLASEQYF.

In its sample, this clone was seen a few times. This rearrangement joins TRBV15 to TRBJ1-1, with TRBD1 matching 8 bases. The germline V gene has CDR1 LNHNV and CDR2 YYDKDF (reference sequence). J lost 1 base, V lost 8 bases, and 9 bases had no gene match. This CDR3 region has 15 residues. The CDR3 protein is CATADRVGSNTEAFF. The DNA of the CDR3 is TGTGCCACCGCGGACAGGGTCGGATCGAACACTGAAGCTTTCTTT. Full variable domain (remainder filled in from reference TRBV15 and TRBJ1-1): DAMVIQNPRYQVTQFGKPVTLSCSQTLNHNVMYWYQQKSSQAPKLLFHYYDKDFNNEADTPDNFQSRRPNTSFCFLDIRSPGLGDTAMYLCATADRVGSNTEAFFGQGTRLTVV.